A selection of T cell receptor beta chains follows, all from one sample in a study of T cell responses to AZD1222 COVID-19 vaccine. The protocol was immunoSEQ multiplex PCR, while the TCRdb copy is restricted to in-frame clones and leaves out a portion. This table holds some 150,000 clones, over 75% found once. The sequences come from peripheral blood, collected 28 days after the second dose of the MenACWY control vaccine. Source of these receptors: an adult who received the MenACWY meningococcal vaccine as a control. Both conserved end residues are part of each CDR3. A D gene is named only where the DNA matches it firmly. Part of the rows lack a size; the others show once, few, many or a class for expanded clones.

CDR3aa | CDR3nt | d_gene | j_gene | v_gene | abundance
CASSYPVFGTGNQPQHF | TGTGCCAGCAGTTACCCAGTTTTCGGGACAGGGAATCAGCCCCAGCATTTT | TRBD1 | TRBJ1-5 | TRBV6-2/TRBV6-3 | -
CASSLTGGNSPLHF | TGTGCCAGCAGTTTGACAGGGGGAAATTCACCCCTCCACTTT | TRBD1 | TRBJ1-6 | TRBV27 | -
CASSLQGASGYTF | TGTGCCAGCAGCCTCCAGGGGGCCTCCGGCTACACCTTC | TRBD1 | TRBJ1-2 | TRBV3-1/TRBV3-2 | -
CASSYHPGQGANSPLHF | TGTGCCAGCAGTTACCATCCGGGACAGGGGGCTAATTCACCCCTCCACTTT | TRBD1 | TRBJ1-6 | TRBV6-2/TRBV6-3 | once
CASLPRTSGRDEQFF | TGTGCCAGTTTACCGCGGACTAGCGGGAGAGATGAGCAGTTCTTC | TRBD2 | TRBJ2-1 | TRBV28 | -
CASSFSVNTEAFF | TGTGCCAGCAGCTTTTCTGTGAACACTGAAGCTTTCTTT | - | TRBJ1-1 | TRBV11-3 | -
CASTPRDRETPEAFF | TGCGCCAGCACTCCCCGGGACAGGGAAACCCCTGAAGCTTTCTTT | TRBD1 | TRBJ1-1 | TRBV4-1 | once
CASSSFSEKLFF | TGTGCCAGCAGCTCCTTTAGTGAAAAACTGTTTTTT | - | TRBJ1-4 | TRBV7-8 | -
CASSLPGTGVFGYTF | TGTGCCAGCAGCTTACCTGGGACAGGGGTTTTTGGCTACACCTTC | TRBD1 | TRBJ1-2 | TRBV7-2 | -
CASSQDLDDYGYTF | TGCGCCAGCAGCCAAGATCTAGATGACTATGGCTACACCTTC | - | TRBJ1-2 | TRBV4-3 | -
CASSLDGGQSYGYTF | TGTGCCAGCAGCTTAGATGGGGGACAGTCATATGGCTACACCTTC | TRBD1 | TRBJ1-2 | TRBV7-9 | -
CSVEDNLGGDLHF | TGCAGCGTTGAAGATAATTTGGGGGGCGACCTCCACTTT | - | TRBJ1-6 | TRBV29-1 | -
CASSHGQGLNTGELFF | TGTGCCAGCAGCCACGGACAGGGATTGAACACCGGGGAGCTGTTTTTT | TRBD1 | TRBJ2-2 | TRBV3-1/TRBV3-2 | -
CASSPNPGQTHNEQFF | TGCGCCAGCAGCCCCAATCCCGGACAGACCCACAATGAGCAGTTCTTC | - | TRBJ2-1 | TRBV5-1 | -
CASSLRALNQPQHF | TGTGCCAGCAGCCTCAGGGCTCTCAATCAGCCCCAGCATTTT | - | TRBJ1-5 | TRBV5-6 | -
CASSSYHQGYTF | TGTGCCAGCAGTTCCTACCACCAGGGCTACACCTTC | - | TRBJ1-2 | TRBV12-3/TRBV12-4 | -
CASSLGGGTPYEQYF | TGCGCCAGCAGCTTGGGTGGGGGGACCCCCTACGAGCAGTACTTC | - | TRBJ2-7 | TRBV5-1 | -
CASGGQSTGELFF | TGTGCCAGCGGGGGACAGTCCACCGGGGAGCTGTTTTTT | TRBD1 | TRBJ2-2 | TRBV7-3 | -
CATSPRVNSPLHF | TGTGCCACCAGCCCCAGGGTGAATTCACCCCTCCACTTT | - | TRBJ1-6 | TRBV15 | -
CAWSYGREGYTF | TGTGCCTGGAGTTACGGCAGGGAAGGCTACACCTTC | - | TRBJ1-2 | TRBV30 | -
CASSLVARAGSYTF | TGTGCCAGCAGCTTGGTAGCCAGGGCCGGGAGCTACACCTTC | - | TRBJ1-2 | TRBV5-4 | -
CAWNSRVGGTEAFF | TGTGCCTGGAACTCGAGGGTCGGGGGCACTGAAGCTTTCTTT | - | TRBJ1-1 | TRBV30 | -
CASSLEGGGELFF | TGTGCCAGCAGCCTAGAGGGGGGCGGGGAGCTGTTTTTT | - | TRBJ2-2 | TRBV7-2 | -
CASSLDGVGYTF | TGTGCCAGCAGCCTAGACGGTGTGGGCTACACCTTC | - | TRBJ1-2 | TRBV7-9 | -
CASSSLRNSYEQYF | TGCGCCAGCAGTTCCCTACGGAACTCCTACGAGCAGTACTTC | - | TRBJ2-7 | TRBV4-1 | few
CASSLGYFGGTDNQPQHF | TGTGCCAGCAGCTTAGGGTATTTTGGGGGGACAGACAATCAGCCCCAGCATTTT | TRBD1 | TRBJ1-5 | TRBV7-8 | once
CASSTGFGNTIYF | TGTGCCAGCAGTACAGGGTTTGGAAACACCATATATTTT | - | TRBJ1-3 | TRBV6-5 | -
CAISDLGGTEAFF | TGTGCCATCAGTGATCTGGGGGGTACTGAAGCTTTCTTT | - | TRBJ1-1 | TRBV10-3 | -
CASSSNRKSSYNSPLHF | TGTGCCAGCAGCTCTAACAGGAAGAGCTCCTATAATTCACCCCTCCACTTT | - | TRBJ1-6 | TRBV11-3 | -
CASTQGAGAYNEQFF | TGTGCCAGCACCCAGGGGGCGGGGGCATACAATGAGCAGTTCTTC | - | TRBJ2-1 | TRBV9 | -
CASRDGNEKLFF | TGTGCCAGCAGGGACGGGAATGAAAAACTGTTTTTT | - | TRBJ1-4 | TRBV12-3/TRBV12-4 | once
CASSLGQDYGYTF | TGTGCCAGCAGCTTAGGGCAGGACTATGGCTACACCTTC | - | TRBJ1-2 | TRBV7-9 | -
CASSLVADSGEQFF | TGTGCTAGCAGCTTAGTTGCGGACTCCGGGGAGCAGTTCTTC | - | TRBJ2-1 | TRBV7-7 | -
CATQFSGGRYEQFF | TGTGCCACTCAATTCAGCGGGGGGAGGTATGAGCAGTTCTTC | TRBD2 | TRBJ2-1 | TRBV19 | -
CASSSSTGRTEAFF | TGTGCCAGCAGTTCTAGTACAGGGAGGACTGAAGCTTTCTTT | - | TRBJ1-1 | TRBV27 | -
CASSASYEQYF | TGTGCCAGCAGCGCCTCCTACGAGCAGTACTTC | - | TRBJ2-7 | TRBV7-2 | few
CASSRRAGADYGYTF | TGTGCCAGTAGTCGCAGGGCAGGGGCTGACTATGGCTACACCTTC | - | TRBJ1-2 | TRBV6-5 | -
CASSLTGLAASYNEQFF | TGTGCCAGCAGCCTCACCGGACTAGCGGCCTCCTACAATGAGCAGTTCTTC | TRBD2 | TRBJ2-1 | TRBV11-3 | -
CASSYGTGFYEQYF | TGTGCCAGCAGTTACGGGACAGGCTTCTACGAGCAGTACTTC | TRBD1 | TRBJ2-7 | TRBV6-5 | -
CASSQEGLAGGNEQFF | TGCGCCAGCAGCCAAGAAGGACTAGCGGGTGGGAATGAGCAGTTCTTC | TRBD2 | TRBJ2-1 | TRBV4-1 | -
CASSRQSRSPGYTF | TGTGCCAGCAGTAGACAGAGCCGCTCACCTGGCTACACCTTC | - | TRBJ1-2 | TRBV2 | -
CASSQEKRPMGTGELFF | TGCGCCAGCAGCCAAGAAAAACGACCTATGGGGACCGGGGAGCTGTTTTTT | - | TRBJ2-2 | TRBV4-3 | -
CASRKAGGYGYTF | TGTGCCAGCAGGAAGGCTGGGGGCTATGGCTACACCTTC | - | TRBJ1-2 | TRBV28 | -
CASRGGGEKLFF | TGTGCCAGCAGAGGGGGGGGAGAAAAACTGTTTTTT | - | TRBJ1-4 | TRBV6-5 | -
CASSLTRTGGGQPQHF | TGTGCCAGCAGCCTTACCCGGACAGGGGGAGGTCAGCCCCAGCATTTT | TRBD1 | TRBJ1-5 | TRBV4-2 | -
CASSYGGYTEAFF | TGTGCCAGCAGTTACGGTGGGTACACTGAAGCTTTCTTT | - | TRBJ1-1 | TRBV6-5 | -
CASSQFRGPGNTIYF | TGCGCCAGCAGCCAATTCCGGGGGCCTGGAAACACCATATATTTT | - | TRBJ1-3 | TRBV4-3 | once
CASSATGTGAFTGELFF | TGCGCCAGCAGCGCAACCGGGACAGGGGCCTTCACCGGGGAGCTGTTTTTT | TRBD1 | TRBJ2-2 | TRBV5-1 | -
CASLVRGRGDGYTF | TGTGCCAGCCTTGTAAGAGGTCGGGGCGATGGCTACACCTTC | - | TRBJ1-2 | TRBV28 | -
CASSQRSGWDYGYTF | TGCGCCAGCAGCCAACGGTCAGGGTGGGACTATGGCTACACCTTC | - | TRBJ1-2 | TRBV4-1 | -
CASRGQGQYEQYF | TGTGCCAGCAGGGGACAGGGCCAATACGAGCAGTACTTC | TRBD1 | TRBJ2-7 | TRBV4-2 | -